These 14 T cell receptor beta chains were sequenced from one sample in a study of quantifying T cell responses using KT2 cells. Study-wide background: RNA was reverse transcribed with TCR alpha and beta constant-region primers.

Each cDNA got a UMI-containing oligo ligated at its 3' end. The first PCR ran 3 to 5 cycles with an equimolar RC1.1 and RC1.2 beta primer mix. TCRdb fed the UMI-ligation and nested PCR reads into MiXCR, producing one record per CDR3 protein. The table shows 40,000 to 50,000 distinct CDR3 sequences, with around 15% occurring only once. The sample was PBMCs spiked with cells of the T cell clone KT2. Source of these receptors: a human donor.

The V and J genes are TRBV6-1 and TRBJ1-5; D uncertain. The germline gives CDR1 MNHNS, CDR2 SASEGT. Trimming took 1 base from V and 7 from J, leaving 14 bases between them. There are 15 residues in the CDR3. The CDR3 spells CASSEEGLGYQPQHF. CDR3 DNA sequence: TGTGCCAGCAGTGAAGAGGGTCTGGGGTACCAGCCCCAGCATTTT.

The chain uses TRBV9 and TRBJ2-5; TRBD2 agrees at 11 bases. The germline CDR1 and CDR2 sequences are SGDLS and YYNGEE. J was trimmed by 2 bases and V by 3 bases; bases with no gene match: 9. The CDR3 has 17 amino acids. CDR3 nucleotides: TGTGCCAGCAGCGCAGGCACTAGCGGGGGCTTACAAGAGACCCAGTACTTC. Amino acids: CASSAGTSGGLQETQYF.

In its sample, this clonotype was seen many times. The V and J genes are TRBV29-1 and TRBJ2-7, with D tentatively TRBD1 or TRBD2 (5 bases each). CDR3 length equals 15 residues. Germline assignment: CDR1 SQVTM and CDR2 ANQGSEA. V was clipped by 6 bases and J by 2 bases, with 20 bases between them. The CDR3 spells CSVQINRGPPYEQYF. The DNA for the CDR3 is TGCAGCGTCCAGATCAATCGGGGACCCCCCTACGAGCAGTACTTC.

This clonotype has a handful of counts. The chain recombines TRBV19 with TRBJ1-2, with no clear D. This CDR3 comprises 11 residues. In germline, CDR1 is LNHDA, CDR2 SQIVND (reference sequence). V was clipped by 3 bases and J by 13 bases, with 12 bases between them. The CDR3 sequence: CASSIVGPPTF. CDR3 DNA: TGTGCCAGTAGTATCGTCGGACCCCCCACCTTC.

The chain employs TRBV20-1 and TRBJ2-1; D unresolved. CDR1 is DFQATT, CDR2 SNEGSKA, per germline (reference sequence). CDR3 length equals 11 residues. V was pared by 3 bases and J by 7 bases, with 7 bases between. The CDR3 DNA follows: TGCAGTGCTAGTAGTCCAAATGAGCAGTTCTTC. It specifies CSASSPNEQFF.

The chain joins TRBV12-3 or TRBV12-4 to TRBJ2-7, with D maybe TRBD2 (7 bases). Trimming removed 3 bases from V and 3 bases from J, with 12 bases in between. The CDR3 has 14 amino acids. The DNA for the CDR3 is TGTGCCAGCAGTTTTGCGGGGGCGGGCTACGAGCAGTACTTC. Translated, it gives CASSFAGAGYEQYF.

The chain uses TRBV7-9 and TRBJ2-1, with TRBD2 matching 7 bases. V lost 1 base and J lost 4; bases outside the gene matches: 7. This CDR3 is built from 16 residues. Looked up from germline, CDR1 is SEHNR and CDR2 is FQNEAQ (reference sequence). CDR3 sequence (DNA): TGTGCCAGCAGCTTAGATTGGGACTATCTATACAATGAGCAGTTCTTC. Translated, it gives CASSLDWDYLYNEQFF. The variable domain in full, with the rest retrieved from reference TRBV7-9 and TRBJ2-1, is DTGVSQNPRHKITKRGQNVTFRCDPISEHNRLYWYRQTLGQGPEFLTYFQNEAQLEKSRLLSDRFSAERPKGSFSTLEIQRTEQGDSAMYLCASSLDWDYLYNEQFFGPGTRLTVL.

The chain has TRBV10-3 and TRBJ2-3, with D possibly matching TRBD2 (6 bases). The ends were cut back, 3 bases at V and 1 base at J, with 14 bases in the middle. CDR1 ENHRY and CDR2 SYGVKD come from the germline V gene. The CDR3 runs to 16 residues. The CDR3: CAISDRGRSGTDTQYF. In nucleotides, the CDR3 is TGTGCCATCAGTGACAGAGGGAGGAGTGGCACAGATACGCAGTATTTT.

The V gene is TRBV7-8, the J gene TRBJ1-5, with D perhaps matching TRBD1 (6 bases). The CDR3 length is 15 residues. Germline CDR1 reads SGHVS; CDR2 reads FQNEAQ. V lost 1 base and J lost 3, with 10 bases in between. In nucleotides, the CDR3 is TGTGCCAGCAGCTTAGTACCGGGGGCCAATCAGCCCCAGCATTTT. Protein product: CASSLVPGANQPQHF.

This clonotype was observed at least ten times. The J gene is TRBJ2-2, the V gene TRBV24-1; D gene ambiguous. Germline V lookup: CDR1 KGHDR, CDR2 SFDVKD. CDR3 length equals 16 residues. V was cut by 0 bases and J by 5 bases, with 12 bases left in between. Here the CDR3 reads CATSDLGQDRTGELFF. CDR3 bases: TGTGCCACCAGTGATTTGGGGCAGGATAGAACCGGGGAGCTGTTTTTT.

This clonotype was found a few times. The rearrangement uses TRBV5-4 and TRBJ1-1; TRBD1 is a possible D gene (5 bases). The V and J ends lost 4 bases and 5 bases respectively, with 21 bases between them. The CDR3 is 16 amino acids. Looked up from germline, CDR1 is SGHNT and CDR2 is YYREEE (reference sequence). CDR3 sequence: CASSSHTFSEGTEAFF. The CDR3 DNA follows: TGTGCCAGCAGCAGCCACACCTTTAGCGAGGGGACTGAAGCTTTCTTT. Looking up the rest from reference TRBV5-4 and TRBJ1-1 gives the full variable domain: ETGVTQSPTHLIKTRGQQVTLRCSSQSGHNTVSWYQQALGQGPQFIFQYYREEENGRGNFPPRFSGLQFPNYSSELNVNALELDDSALYLCASSSHTFSEGTEAFFGQGTRLTVV.

The V call is TRBV4-2, the J call TRBJ1-1; D ambiguous. The CDR3 sequence is 13 residues long. Between the trimmed V and J ends, which lost 0 bases and 5 bases, there was a span of 7 bases. Germline V lookup: CDR1 LGHNA, CDR2 YNFKEQ. Written as DNA, the CDR3 is TGTGCCAGCAGCCAAGATATGTGGACTGAAGCTTTCTTT. Its protein product is CASSQDMWTEAFF.

This clonotype was seen a handful of times. V gene TRBV28 combines with J gene TRBJ1-5; D uncertain. Germline lookup yields CDR1 MDHEN and CDR2 SYDVKM. CDR3 length equals 12 residues. V gave up 3 bases and J gave up 7 bases, with 7 bases separating them. The CDR3 reads CASSFGEQPQHF. The CDR3 nucleotides read TGTGCCAGCAGTTTCGGGGAGCAGCCCCAGCATTTT. The whole variable domain, remainder taken from reference TRBV28 and TRBJ1-5, is DVKVTQSSRYLVKRTGEKVFLECVQDMDHENMFWYRQDPGLGLRLIYFSYDVKMKEKGDIPEGYSVSREKKERFSLILESASTNQTSMYLCASSFGEQPQHFGDGTRLSIL.

This clonotype was recorded at least ten times. Here the CDR3 reads CASSQDLGGRGETQYF. In nucleotides, the CDR3 is TGTGCCAGCAGCCAAGATCTAGGCGGACGGGGAGAGACCCAGTACTTC. This chain uses TRBV3-1 with TRBJ2-5; D might be TRBD2 (5 bases). Germline-derived CDR1 and CDR2 are LGHDT and YNNKEL (reference sequence). CDR3 length: 16 amino acids. The V gene lost 0 bases and the J gene lost 4 bases, with 15 bases spanning the gap.